This TCR beta chain was sequenced during a study of T-cell memory formation after mild COVID-19. One entry per CDR3 protein, called by TCRdb with MiXCR from the 5' RACE reads. Of 300,000 to 350,000 distinct CDR3 sequences in the sample, about 13% were seen once. There are 15 residues in the CDR3. V was clipped by 2 bases and J by 5 bases, with 13 bases between them. The germline CDR1 and CDR2 sequences are MDHEN and SYDVKM. This chain links TRBV28 with TRBJ1-5; D remains ambiguous. Sequencing was carried out using PBMCs or a T cell subset sorted from them (not recorded which). This receptor was identified in a man between 18 and 35 years old who had mild COVID-19 (a few samples of this study predate the infection). Cell type and time point are not known. Written as DNA, the CDR3 is TGTGCCAGCAGTTTACGGGGTGGTCTGGATCAGCCCCAGCATTTT. Encoded protein: CASSLRGGLDQPQHF.